This TCR beta chain was profiled in a study of cytomegalovirus exposure and HLA in healthy donors. TCRdb keeps only in-frame clones here, not all; method: immunoSEQ multiplex PCR. The sample shows 150,000 to 200,000 clones, around 80% of them seen only once. The germline V gene has CDR1 MNHNS and CDR2 SASEGT. The CDR3 spans 17 residues. The germline V and J ends were trimmed by 2 bases and 6 bases, with 22 bases remaining between them. Sample: PBMCs. This TCR came from a woman under 40 in good health and CMV-seronegative. The chain uses TRBV6-1 and TRBJ2-5; D may be TRBD1 (5 bases). The CDR3 nucleotides read TGTGCCAGCAGTGAAACTCCGGTCCAGGGTATCGCAAAGACCCAGTACTTC. Amino acid sequence: CASSETPVQGIAKTQYF.